The T cell receptor beta chain described here comes from a study of beta chain features in type 1 diabetes. Every donor had blood drawn once into heparin, about 116 mL on average. Sorting gave populations that all exceeded 98% purity. Of note for this clone: Its target is unknown.

The CDR3 sequence is 15 residues long. With 4 bases removed from V and 3 bases from J, the gap between germline ends came to 15 bases. CDR1 SEHNR and CDR2 FQNEAQ come from the germline V gene (reference sequence). Notes on the study in general: Researchers report that Type 1 diabetes patients had moderately but significantly shorter TCRB CDR3s across all four CD4+ subsets.

Sequenced material consisted of expressed TCRB transcripts (all of the isolated RNA was reverse transcribed). Here immunoSEQ multiplex PCR was the method, and the copy in TCRdb shows in-frame clones only, minus some. The repertoire holds about 340,000 clones, about 14% seen once, with approximately 0.016% in the top ten. V usage is TRBV7-9 and J usage is TRBJ1-1; D uncertain. Sequenced material: naive CD4+ T cells from blood. The sequence was obtained from a young woman with type 1 diabetes. CDR3 nucleotides: TGTGCCAGCAGCTCCCCCACCTCGGGAGACACTGAAGCTTTCTTT. Its translation: CASSSPTSGDTEAFF.